Sequencing of this T cell receptor beta chain was carried out in a study of cytomegalovirus exposure and HLA in healthy donors. Germline CDR1 GTSNPN, CDR2 SVGIG (reference sequence). V was shortened by 1 base and J by 2 bases, with 8 bases between the two germline ends. This CDR3 has 13 residues. PCR primers comprised 60 Vbeta and 13 Jbeta primers. Generated by immunoSEQ multiplex PCR, the TCRdb table keeps only in-frame clones and is missing some. The sample includes hundreds of thousands of clones, roughly 83% of them seen just once. The sequence derives from a boy under 10 years old in good health and CMV-seronegative. This sequence joins TRBV30 and TRBJ2-5; D is undetermined. Specimen: PBMCs. CDR3 region: CAWSAGRQETQYF. DNA for the CDR3: TGTGCCTGGAGTGCTGGCAGGCAAGAGACCCAGTACTTC.